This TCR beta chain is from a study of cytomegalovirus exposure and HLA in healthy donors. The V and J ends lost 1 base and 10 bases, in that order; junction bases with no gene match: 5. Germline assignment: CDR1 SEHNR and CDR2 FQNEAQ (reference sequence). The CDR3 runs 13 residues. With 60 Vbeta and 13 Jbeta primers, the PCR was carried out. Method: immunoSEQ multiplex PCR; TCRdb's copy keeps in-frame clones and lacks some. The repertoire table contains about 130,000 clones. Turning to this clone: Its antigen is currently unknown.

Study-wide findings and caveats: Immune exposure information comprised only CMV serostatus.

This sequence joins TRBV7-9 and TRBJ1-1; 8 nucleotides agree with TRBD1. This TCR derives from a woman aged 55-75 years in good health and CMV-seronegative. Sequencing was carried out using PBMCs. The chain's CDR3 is CASSLGGTGLAFF. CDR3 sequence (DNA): TGTGCCAGCAGCTTAGGGGGGACAGGTTTAGCTTTCTTT.